The rows below give T cell receptor beta chains drawn from one sample of a study of blood T cell repertoires in COVID-19. Here immunoSEQ multiplex PCR was the method, and the copy in TCRdb shows in-frame clones only, minus some. The sample lists 130,000 or so clones; 84% were seen once. Material for sequencing was PBMCs or T cells enriched from blood (not recorded which). These receptor sequences come from a woman younger than 45 who had recovered from COVID-19. Both conserved end residues are part of each CDR3. D genes are given only for firm matches. Expanded clones get a size class; other rows say once, few or many, or leave the size out.

j_call d_call v_call clone_size cdr3_aa cdr3_nt
TRBJ2-1 TRBD2 TRBV5-4 . CASSLVSSGSDEQFF TGTGCCAGCAGCTTGGTGTCTAGCGGGAGTGATGAGCAGTTCTTC
TRBJ1-1 . TRBV4-3 . CASSSMNTEAFF TGCGCCAGCAGCTCAATGAACACTGAAGCTTTCTTT
TRBJ1-1 . TRBV9 . CASSSGTLNTEAFF TGTGCCAGCAGCTCCGGGACATTAAACACTGAAGCTTTCTTT
TRBJ2-7 . TRBV25-1 . CASRTPSSYEQYF TGTGCCAGCAGGACACCGAGCTCCTACGAGCAGTACTTC
TRBJ1-6 TRBD1 TRBV5-6 . CASSSHTGGGNSPLHF TGTGCCAGCAGCTCCCATACAGGGGGCGGAAATTCACCCCTCCACTTT
TRBJ1-6 . TRBV27 once CASRDQKGQGYSPLHF TGTGCCAGCCGAGACCAAAAGGGACAAGGATATTCACCCCTCCACTTT
TRBJ2-2 . TRBV5-5 few CASSFPPPGVGELFF TGTGCCAGCAGCTTCCCACCTCCCGGGGTCGGGGAGCTGTTTTTT
TRBJ2-2 TRBD1 TRBV7-9 . CASSTLQGARATGELFF TGTGCCAGCAGCACCCTACAGGGGGCGCGGGCCACCGGGGAGCTGTTTTTT
TRBJ1-2 . TRBV30 . CAWSGQSGPYTF TGTGCCTGGAGTGGCCAATCAGGGCCTTACACCTTC
TRBJ1-5 TRBD1 TRBV2 . CASTRQGPNQPQHF TGTGCCAGCACCCGACAGGGCCCCAATCAGCCCCAGCATTTT
TRBJ2-7 TRBD2 TRBV5-4 . CASSLGTSGPYEQYF TGTGCCAGCAGTCTGGGGACTAGCGGGCCCTACGAGCAGTACTTC
TRBJ1-2 TRBD1 TRBV9 once CASSVFLDRGRGYGYTF TGTGCCAGCAGCGTATTTTTGGACAGGGGGCGCGGCTATGGCTACACCTTC
TRBJ1-6 . TRBV28 . CASSSGGAPYNSPLHF TGTGCCAGCAGTTCAGGAGGGGCCCCCTATAATTCACCCCTCCACTTT
TRBJ2-4 . TRBV6-1 . CASSEALSENIQYF TGTGCCAGCAGTGAAGCCCTTTCTGAGAACATTCAGTACTTC
TRBJ2-7 . TRBV7-9 . CASSPPGQVPYEQYF TGTGCCAGCAGCCCTCCGGGACAAGTCCCCTACGAGCAGTACTTC
TRBJ2-7 TRBD1 TRBV28 . CATTGATYEQYF TGTGCCACCACAGGGGCGACCTACGAGCAGTACTTC
TRBJ2-5 TRBD2 TRBV5-5 . CASCWGRGAQETQYF TGTGCCAGCTGCTGGGGGCGGGGGGCCCAAGAGACCCAGTACTTC
TRBJ2-5 . TRBV28 . CASSLLTWDTRGPGETQYF TGTGCCAGCAGTCTACTGACTTGGGACACCCGAGGACCGGGGGAGACCCAGTACTTC
TRBJ2-7 . TRBV3-1/TRBV3-2 once CASSQGWSSYEQYF TGTGCCAGCAGCCAAGGATGGAGCTCCTACGAGCAGTACTTC
TRBJ2-3 TRBD2 TRBV18 . CASSRLAGGSVDTQYF TGTGCCAGCTCCCGCCTAGCGGGAGGGAGTGTCGATACGCAGTATTTT
TRBJ1-1 . TRBV29-1 . CSVWVGKGGMNTEAFF TGCAGCGTGTGGGTGGGGAAAGGGGGAATGAACACTGAAGCTTTCTTT
TRBJ1-2 TRBD1 TRBV6-5 . CASIGQAINYGYTF TGTGCCAGCATTGGACAGGCTATTAACTATGGCTACACCTTC
TRBJ1-3 TRBD1 TRBV4-1 . CASSQVDTGGDTIYF TGCGCCAGCAGCCAAGTAGATACAGGGGGGGACACCATATATTTT
TRBJ2-1 . TRBV18 . CASSHSVPPVDEQFF TGTGCCAGCTCCCATAGCGTCCCCCCGGTGGATGAGCAGTTCTTC
TRBJ1-3 TRBD1 TRBV4-1 . CASSHVGQGAQGNTIYF TGCGCCAGCAGCCATGTGGGACAGGGGGCGCAAGGAAACACCATATATTTT
TRBJ2-5 . TRBV5-6 once CASSRKETQYF TGTGCCAGCAGCCGTAAAGAGACCCAGTACTTC
TRBJ2-7 TRBD1 TRBV7-9 . CASSSYRDSVYEQYF TGTGCCAGCAGCTCATACCGGGACAGCGTCTACGAGCAGTACTTC
TRBJ2-1 . TRBV25-1 . CASSTSDNEQFF TGTGCCAGCAGTACCAGTGACAATGAGCAGTTCTTC
TRBJ1-1 . TRBV9 . CASSVGGRGGAFF TGTGCCAGCAGCGTAGGGGGGCGCGGGGGAGCTTTCTTT
TRBJ1-1 . TRBV28 . CASSHGVLNTEAFF TGTGCCAGCAGTCACGGGGTGTTGAACACTGAAGCTTTCTTT
TRBJ2-5 . TRBV21-1 . CASSKLARPYQETQYF TGTGCCAGCAGCAAACTGGCCAGGCCGTACCAAGAGACCCAGTACTTC
TRBJ1-4 TRBD1 TRBV5-1 . CASSLRGQGTNEKLFF TGCGCCAGCAGCTTGAGGGGACAGGGGACTAATGAAAAACTGTTTTTT
TRBJ2-2 TRBD2 TRBV18 . CASSPSSGTVITGELFF TGTGCCAGCTCACCATCTAGCGGAACGGTAATCACCGGGGAGCTGTTTTTT
TRBJ1-2 . TRBV11-1 . CASTPGTTKAHGYTF TGTGCCAGCACCCCCGGGACAACGAAGGCCCACGGCTACACCTTC
TRBJ2-7 TRBD1 TRBV6-5 . CASRQGQGAGEQYF TGTGCCAGCAGGCAGGGACAGGGGGCGGGGGAGCAGTACTTC
TRBJ2-3 . TRBV19 . CASSTGDGYTDTQYF TGTGCCAGTAGTACAGGGGATGGGTACACAGATACGCAGTATTTT
TRBJ2-3 TRBD2 TRBV7-2 few CASSLGLAGKSDTQYF TGTGCCAGCAGCTTAGGGCTAGCGGGAAAATCAGATACGCAGTATTTT
TRBJ2-2 . TRBV30 . CAWSDSGELFF TGTGCCTGGAGTGACAGCGGGGAGCTGTTTTTT
TRBJ2-1 . TRBV2 . CASNERGSPYNEQFF TGTGCCAGCAATGAGAGGGGGAGTCCCTACAATGAGCAGTTCTTC
TRBJ1-2 . TRBV24-1 . CATSPHSSYGYTF TGTGCCACCAGTCCCCACTCCTCCTATGGCTACACCTTC
TRBJ2-6 . TRBV5-1 once CASSLDGGGANVLTF TGCGCCAGCAGCTTGGATGGCGGGGGGGCCAACGTCCTGACTTTC
TRBJ1-6 . TRBV2 . CAGAGGLYNSPLHF TGTGCCGGAGCGGGGGGGCTATATAATTCACCCCTCCACTTT
TRBJ2-1 TRBD2 TRBV7-2 . CASSDPGLAGGEYNEQFF TGTGCCAGCAGCGATCCGGGACTAGCGGGAGGGGAGTACAATGAGCAGTTCTTC
TRBJ2-7 TRBD1 TRBV7-6 . CASQQTGVTEQYF TGTGCCAGCCAACAGACAGGGGTTACCGAGCAGTACTTC
TRBJ1-1 TRBD1 TRBV19 . CASSSRTGGTMNTEAFF TGTGCCAGTAGTTCCCGGACAGGGGGGACTATGAACACTGAAGCTTTCTTT
TRBJ1-1 TRBD1 TRBV7-2 . CASSLRTGGRNTEAFF TGTGCCAGCAGCTTACGGACAGGGGGAAGGAACACTGAAGCTTTCTTT
TRBJ1-4 TRBD1 TRBV5-8 . CASSLRTGGSEKLFF TGTGCCAGCAGCTTAAGGACAGGGGGGAGTGAAAAACTGTTTTTT
TRBJ1-2 TRBD1 TRBV4-1 . CASSQGLIRDRANHNYGYTF TGCGCCAGCAGCCAAGGACTAATCCGGGACAGGGCCAACCATAACTATGGCTACACCTTC
TRBJ2-7 TRBD2 TRBV7-2 . CASSLALGRAVDEQYF TGTGCCAGCAGCTTAGCGCTCGGGAGGGCAGTAGACGAGCAGTACTTC
TRBJ2-4 TRBD2 TRBV6-2/TRBV6-3 few CASSYTSGNIQYF TGTGCCAGCAGTTACACTAGCGGAAACATTCAGTACTTC
TRBJ1-5 . TRBV7-2 . CASSPTGYSNQPQHF TGTGCCAGCAGCCCTACAGGGTATAGCAATCAGCCCCAGCATTTT
TRBJ1-5 TRBD1 TRBV9 few CASSSTGNSNQPQHF TGTGCCAGCAGCTCGACAGGGAATAGCAATCAGCCCCAGCATTTT
TRBJ2-3 . TRBV5-6 . CASSFRGGWGTDTQYF TGTGCCAGCAGCTTTCGCGGGGGCTGGGGAACAGATACGCAGTATTTT
TRBJ1-6 TRBD1 TRBV5-4 . CASSIDRGDSPLHF TGTGCCAGCAGCATCGACAGGGGGGATTCACCCCTCCACTTT
TRBJ1-5 . TRBV28 . CASSPGLGNQPQHF TGTGCCAGCAGCCCGGGTCTTGGAAATCAGCCCCAGCATTTT